This TCR beta chain was obtained from a study of CD4 T cell repertoires in COVID-19. Study-level findings and limits: Sharing of several most expanded SARS-CoV-2-reactive clonotypes across memory subsets suggested intraclonal diversification.

Clones were read by immunoSEQ multiplex PCR, and TCRdb kept only the in-frame ones, dropping some. This sample carries more than 20,000 clones, 93% of them seen once, and the ten largest clones take under 0.8%. V lost 4 bases to trimming and J lost 0 bases; unmatched junction nucleotides: 8. The CDR3 consists of 17 residues. CDR1 and CDR2 (germline): SGHRS, YFSETQ. Sequencing was done directly on freshly isolated, uncultured memory T cells. Points on this clone: Its antigen remains unknown.

This chain uses TRBV5-1 with TRBJ2-7; TRBD2 agrees at 12 bases. This TCR derives from a human donor who had COVID-19. Sequences were derived from circulating follicular helper CD4+ T cells (cTfh) from blood, sampled before the COVID-19 pandemic. CDR3 region: CASSLEPSGGASYEQYF. CDR3 in DNA: TGCGCCAGCAGCCTTGAACCTAGCGGGGGGGCCTCCTACGAGCAGTACTTC.